This TCR beta chain came from a study of T-cell reconstitution after alpha-beta-depleted transplantation in children. Unique molecular identifiers were built into the TCRbeta library. TCRdb redid the calling of the PCR reads with MiXCR, one entry per CDR3 protein. The sample has 450,000 to 600,000 distinct CDR3 sequences; about 10% are singletons. The table lists this clonotype with many counts. V lost 2 bases and J 0 bases, leaving 11 bases between the germline ends. This CDR3 contains 16 residues. Germline CDR1 reads MGHRA; CDR2 reads YSYEKL. The V call is TRBV4-1, the J call TRBJ2-1; D uncertain. The origin of this receptor is a child aged 2-15 years with inherited bone marrow failure, due to receive a stem cell transplant. Sequencing used PBMCs, obtained before TCRalphabeta/CD19-depleted stem cell transplant. The DNA of the CDR3 is TGCGCCAGCAGCCAACTTGTTACCCGCTCCTACAATGAGCAGTTCTTC. Translating gives CASSQLVTRSYNEQFF.